The 9 T cell receptor beta chains below were found in one sample sequenced in a study of breast tumors, draining lymph nodes, adjacent tissues. TCRdb reprocessed the multiplex PCR reads with MiXCR, giving one entry per CDR3 protein. This sample carries some 120,000 distinct CDR3 sequences, just under 20% of them seen once, and the ten largest clones take over 3%. The lymph nodes were axillary draining lymph nodes from breast cancer patients. Sequenced sample: axillary lymph node tissue. Every receptor here comes from a female donor with breast cancer. Some clones in this sample may be carry-over from other donors' samples.

This clonotype has ten or more counts. The chain uses TRBV5-1 and TRBJ2-7; TRBD2 matches 7 bases. The CDR3 sequence is 13 residues long. V lost 0 bases, J lost 3 bases, and 0 bases stayed unmatched. CDR1 and CDR2 (germline): SGHRS, YFSETQ. The CDR3 region is CASSLASGYEQYF. As DNA, the CDR3 is TGCGCCAGCAGCTTGGCTAGCGGCTACGAGCAGTACTTC.

The sample holds many counts of this clonotype. The V gene is TRBV15, the J gene TRBJ2-1, with D perhaps TRBD1 (6 bases). Germline values: CDR1 LNHNV, CDR2 YYDKDF (reference sequence). The V gene lost 3 bases and the J gene lost 8 bases, with 11 bases spanning the gap. CDR3 length: 13 residues. The CDR3 DNA follows: TGTGCCACCAGCAGGGAGACAGGCTATGAGCAGTTCTTC. Protein sequence: CATSRETGYEQFF. Complete variable domain (other parts from reference TRBV15 and TRBJ2-1): DAMVIQNPRYQVTQFGKPVTLSCSQTLNHNVMYWYQQKSSQAPKLLFHYYDKDFNNEADTPDNFQSRRPNTSFCFLDIRSPGLGDTAMYLCATSRETGYEQFFGPGTRLTVL.

Remarks on this clonotype: No conserved phenylalanine or tryptophan ends this CDR3, so it is likely a read error. This chain joins TRBV11-2 and TRBJ1-2, with 7 bases matching TRBD1. Trimming cost V 5 bases and J 2 bases; bases outside gene matches: 2. The germline V gene has CDR1 SGHAT and CDR2 FQNNGV. CDR3 length: 13 residues. The CDR3 DNA is TGTGCCAGCAGCCGGGACAGAAACTATGGCTACACCTCC. This sequence encodes CASSRDRNYGYTS.

This clonotype was counted at least ten times. The chain employs TRBV6-5 and TRBJ1-4; a weak D match, TRBD1 (5 bases). Germline-derived CDR1 and CDR2 are MNHEY and SVGAGI. This CDR3 has 14 residues. With 2 bases removed from V and 8 bases from J, the gap between germline ends came to 12 bases. CDR3 DNA: TGTGCCAGCAGTTACAGGGGTTTTGGGGAAAAACTGTTTTTT. As protein: CASSYRGFGEKLFF.

This chain connects TRBV3-1 to TRBJ1-4; D call uncertain. Germline CDR1 reads LGHDT; CDR2 reads YNNKEL (reference sequence). This CDR3 spans 15 amino acids. The V and J ends lost 4 bases and 8 bases respectively, with 17 bases between them. Written as DNA, the CDR3 is TGTGCCAGCAGCCCAGAACGGGTATGGGGAGAAAAACTGTTTTTT. It is translated as CASSPERVWGEKLFF.

This clonotype was counted between two and nine times. The genes are TRBV9 and TRBJ2-1, with 8 bases that match TRBD1. The CDR3 totals 13 residues. The germline V gene encodes CDR1 SGDLS and CDR2 YYNGEE. V trimming: 3 bases; J trimming: 15 bases; junction bases outside the gene matches: 11. The CDR3 region has the DNA TGTGCCAGCAGCGCAAGCCTGGACAGGGCCACGTTCTTC. Its translation is CASSASLDRATFF.

This clonotype was seen many times. The chain joins TRBV4-1 to TRBJ2-3, with 11 bases lining up with TRBD2. Germline CDR1 MGHRA, CDR2 YSYEKL. CDR3 length: 18 amino acids. Losses at the gene ends were 1 base for V and 3 bases for J; bases not matched to a gene: 9. This CDR3 is CASSQGPSGGHLTDTQYF. CDR3 nucleotides: TGCGCCAGCAGCCAAGGCCCTAGCGGGGGGCATTTGACAGATACGCAGTATTTT.

This clonotype was detected once. One base away lies a much larger clone, so this may be a sequencing read error. CDR3 nucleotides: TGTGCCAGCCGAAATACCGACACAGATGCGCAGTATTTT. The encoded protein is CASRNTDTDAQYF. V usage is TRBV19 and J usage is TRBJ2-3; no firm D call. The CDR3 sequence is 13 residues long. Germline lookup yields CDR1 LNHDA and CDR2 SQIVND (reference sequence).

This clonotype was counted many times. V and J are TRBV10-3 and TRBJ2-5, with 9 nucleotides matching TRBD1. The CDR3 extends over 13 amino acids. Germline V gene sequence: CDR1 ENHRY, CDR2 SYGVKD. Trimming took 7 bases from V and 5 from J; bases not matched to a gene: 5. This chain's CDR3 is CAITRDREETQYF. The CDR3 region has the DNA TGTGCCATCACCCGGGACAGGGAGGAGACCCAGTACTTC.